This T cell receptor beta chain stems from a study of T-cell memory formation after mild COVID-19. TCRdb reanalysed the 5' RACE reads using MiXCR and keeps one entry per CDR3 protein. The sample has 500,000 to 550,000 distinct CDR3 sequences; roughly 22% are singletons. This clonotype was found a few times. The germline V gene encodes CDR1 GTSNPN and CDR2 SVGIG (reference sequence). The ends lost 5 bases at V and 5 bases at J; junction bases unmatched: 5. There are 13 residues in the CDR3. This sequence originates from an adult woman who had mild COVID-19 (a few samples of this study predate the infection). Cell type and time point are not known. Material for sequencing was PBMCs or a T cell subset sorted from them (not recorded which). The chain joins TRBV30 to TRBJ1-1; 10 nucleotides match TRBD1. CDR3 sequence reads: CAWEGQGGTEAFF. CDR3 sequence (DNA): TGTGCCTGGGAAGGACAGGGGGGGACTGAAGCTTTCTTT.